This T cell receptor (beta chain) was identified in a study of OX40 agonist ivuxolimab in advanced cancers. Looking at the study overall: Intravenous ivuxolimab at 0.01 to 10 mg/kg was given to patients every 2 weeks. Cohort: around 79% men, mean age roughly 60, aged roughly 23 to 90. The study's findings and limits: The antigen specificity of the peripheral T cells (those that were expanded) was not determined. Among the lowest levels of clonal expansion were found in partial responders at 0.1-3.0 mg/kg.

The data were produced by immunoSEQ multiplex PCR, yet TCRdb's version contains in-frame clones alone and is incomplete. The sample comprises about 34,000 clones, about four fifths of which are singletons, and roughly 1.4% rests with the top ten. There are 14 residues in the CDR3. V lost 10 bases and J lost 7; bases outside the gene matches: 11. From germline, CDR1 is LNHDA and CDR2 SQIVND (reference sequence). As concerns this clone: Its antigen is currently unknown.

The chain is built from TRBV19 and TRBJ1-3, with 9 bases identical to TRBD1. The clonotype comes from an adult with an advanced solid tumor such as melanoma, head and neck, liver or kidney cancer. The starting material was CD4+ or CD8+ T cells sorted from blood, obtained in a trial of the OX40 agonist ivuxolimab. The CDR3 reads CAKTTGGAINTIYF. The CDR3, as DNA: TGTGCCAAGACCACAGGGGGCGCGATCAACACCATATATTTT. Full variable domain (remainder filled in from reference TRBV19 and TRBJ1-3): DGGITQSPKYLFRKEGQNVTLSCEQNLNHDAMYWYRQDPGQGLRLIYYSQIVNDFQKGDIAEGYSVSREKKESFPLTVTSAQKNPTAFYLCAKTTGGAINTIYFGEGSWLTVV.